The 24 T cell receptor beta chains given below trace back to one sample, sequenced in a study of response to subunit inactivated influenza vaccine. TCRdb reanalysed the RT-PCR reads using MiXCR and keeps one entry per CDR3 protein. The table includes 150,000 to 200,000 distinct CDR3 sequences, approximately 12% detected once. The data were also submitted as part of a second study, on T cells expressing NK-cell markers. Per that paper: Generation of TCR beta cDNA was performed by 5'RACE template switching incorporating UMIs.

Material: CD8+ T cells sorted from PBMCs, obtained roughly 12 days after vaccination. The receptors originated from a man between 45 and 60 years old who received an inactivated influenza vaccine.

The table lists this clonotype with a few counts. The V and J genes are TRBV20-1 and TRBJ1-1, with D unclear. With 3 bases removed from V and 2 bases from J, the gap between germline ends came to 13 bases. The CDR3 is 14 residues long. Germline V gene sequence: CDR1 DFQATT, CDR2 SNEGSKA (reference sequence). The CDR3 region is CSARPFGVNTEAFF. DNA for the CDR3: TGCAGTGCTAGGCCCTTTGGAGTAAACACTGAAGCTTTCTTT.

This clonotype was seen ten or more times. The chain couples TRBV9 to TRBJ1-5; D is ambiguous. V dropped 0 bases and J dropped 5 bases, with 12 bases sitting between them. Germline assignment: CDR1 SGDLS and CDR2 YYNGEE. This CDR3 region has 15 residues. CDR3 sequence reads: CASSVGVGGYQPQHF. CDR3 bases: TGTGCCAGCAGCGTAGGGGTAGGTGGCTATCAGCCCCAGCATTTT.

This chain links TRBV4-2 with TRBJ2-5; D may be TRBD1 or TRBD2 (6 bases each). The V gene's germline CDR1 is LGHNA and CDR2 YNFKEQ. The length of the CDR3 is 17 residues. Trimming removed 0 bases at V and 7 bases at J, with 21 bases between. The CDR3 region has the DNA TGTGCCAGCAGCCAAGATTCGACAGGACTACTTGGTGGGACCCAGTACTTC. Its translation: CASSQDSTGLLGGTQYF.

This clonotype came up many times. Here the CDR3 DNA reads TGTGCCAGCAGTTTTCGGGGGCCCTACGAGCAGTACTTC. Translated, it gives CASSFRGPYEQYF. V is TRBV12-3 or TRBV12-4 and J is TRBJ2-7; D is tentatively TRBD1 or TRBD2 (6 bases each). Trimming took off 3 bases at V and 2 bases at J, with 8 bases between the two ends. This CDR3 has 13 amino acids.

This clonotype showed up just a few times. The chain's CDR3 is CASSKTRGGRDRGRNEQYF. Written as DNA, the CDR3 is TGTGCCAGCAGCAAAACGCGGGGCGGCCGTGACAGGGGCAGGAACGAGCAGTACTTC. The J gene is TRBJ2-7, the V gene TRBV21-1; the table's TRBD1 call for D was not verified on the DNA. TRBV21-1 is a pseudogene locus. The CDR3 is made up of 19 amino acids.

This clonotype was observed a handful of times. The chain links TRBV14 to TRBJ2-3; 11 positions match TRBD2. This CDR3 has 16 amino acids. CDR1 is SGHDN and CDR2 is FVKESK in the germline V gene. V dropped 3 bases and J dropped 0; count of bases not matched to a gene: 2. The CDR3 spells CASSHRLAGSTDTQYF. The DNA of the CDR3 is TGTGCCAGCAGCCACCGACTAGCGGGGAGCACAGATACGCAGTATTTT.

This chain joins TRBV5-1 and TRBJ2-1; either TRBD1 or TRBD2 may fit D (6 bases each). This CDR3 is built from 16 residues. V was shortened by 4 bases and J by 8 bases, with 22 bases between the two germline ends. CDR1 SGHRS and CDR2 YFSETQ come from the germline V gene. The CDR3 loop is CASSQSPGAGRDEQFF. The CDR3 DNA is TGCGCCAGCAGCCAGTCCCCGGGGGCGGGAAGGGATGAGCAGTTCTTC.

There are a few counts of this clonotype. The V and J genes are TRBV29-1 and TRBJ2-7, with TRBD1 matching 10 bases. The CDR3 contains 15 residues. Looked up from germline, CDR1 is SQVTM and CDR2 is ANQGSEA. The ends lost 4 bases at V and 4 bases at J; junction bases unmatched: 10. CDR3 nucleotide sequence: TGCAGCGTTGTCGGGACAGGGGATTGGAGTTACGAGCAGTACTTC. Protein product: CSVVGTGDWSYEQYF.

The chain links TRBV7-9 to TRBJ1-5; no clear D gene. The CDR3 is 16 amino acids. Between the trimmed V and J ends, which lost 0 bases and 0 bases, there was a span of 9 bases. From germline, CDR1 is SEHNR and CDR2 FQNEAQ (reference sequence). Here the CDR3 DNA reads TGTGCCAGCAGCTTAGCGTTGGCAGGTAGCAATCAGCCCCAGCATTTT. Amino acid sequence: CASSLALAGSNQPQHF.

This clonotype appeared a few times. V gene TRBV7-9 combines with J gene TRBJ2-2, with 8 bases that match TRBD2. J lost 8 bases, V lost 3 bases, and 8 bases had no gene match. The CDR3 has 15 residues. CDR1 is SEHNR and CDR2 is FQNEAQ in the germline V gene (reference sequence). CDR3 in DNA: TGTGCCAGCAGCTTGGAGCCGGCTAGCGGGGGGGAGCTGTTTTTT. It specifies CASSLEPASGGELFF.

This chain connects TRBV4-3 to TRBJ2-7; 13 nucleotides agree with TRBD2. The CDR3 has 17 residues. The germline V gene encodes CDR1 LGHNA and CDR2 YSLEER. The junction had 7 bases not matched to a gene; V was cut back by 4 bases and J by 1 base. The CDR3 protein is CASSPGLAGEISYEQYF. The CDR3 DNA is TGCGCCAGCAGCCCAGGACTAGCGGGGGAAATTTCCTACGAGCAGTACTTC.

The J gene is TRBJ2-5, the V gene TRBV4-2; 9 nucleotides agree with TRBD2. CDR3 length equals 15 residues. V gave up 3 bases and J gave up 2 bases; unmatched junction bases: 4. Germline V gene data show CDR1 as LGHNA and CDR2 as YNFKEQ. The CDR3 protein is CASSQRAGGQETQYF. In DNA form, the CDR3 reads TGTGCCAGCAGCCAGAGAGCGGGGGGACAAGAGACCCAGTACTTC.

This clonotype was detected a few times. In DNA, the CDR3 is TGTGCCAGCAGCCAGTTTGCCAGCCCTCCGAAAAACATTCAGTACTTC. Amino acid sequence: CASSQFASPPKNIQYF. The rearrangement joins TRBV14 to TRBJ2-4; D unclear. Trimming took off 3 bases at V and 4 bases at J, with 16 bases between the two ends. This CDR3 comprises 16 residues. Germline V CDR1 and CDR2: SGHDN, FVKESK.

Remarks on this clonotype: Since no conserved phenylalanine or tryptophan closes the CDR3, a read error is the likely cause. The rearrangement uses TRBV7-8 and TRBJ1-6; maybe TRBD1 (6 bases). The CDR3 is made up of 15 amino acids. V was clipped by 2 bases and J by 6 bases, with 11 bases between them. Germline values: CDR1 SGHVS, CDR2 FQNEAQ. Here the CDR3 reads CASSLRGTTNSPLHL. In DNA, the CDR3 is TGTGCCAGCAGCTTAAGGGGGACAACTAATTCACCCCTCCACTTA.

The sample holds a few counts of this clonotype. The chain recombines TRBV6-1 with TRBJ2-7; TRBD1 matches at 7 bases. The CDR3 contains 14 residues. V shed 5 bases, J shed 1 base, and the junction held 5 bases outside the gene matches. The germline V gene has CDR1 MNHNS and CDR2 SASEGT. CDR3 in amino acids: CASSPTGNSYEQYF. The CDR3 DNA is TGTGCCAGCAGTCCGACAGGGAATTCCTACGAGCAGTACTTC.

This clonotype occurred a few times. This rearrangement joins TRBV4-3 to TRBJ2-5; 10 bases are shared with TRBD1. The CDR3 spans 15 residues. Per the germline V gene, CDR1 is LGHNA and CDR2 is YSLEER. J was trimmed by 4 bases and V by 8 bases; bases with no gene match: 10. CDR3 nucleotide sequence: TGCGCCAGCGGGAAAGAGACAGGGGGCAGAGAGACCCAGTACTTC. Protein sequence: CASGKETGGRETQYF.

This clonotype turned up a few times. The chain carries TRBV7-2 and TRBJ1-1; no firm D call. The CDR3 is 16 residues long. The V gene's germline CDR1 is SGHTA and CDR2 FQGNSA. V was pared by 2 bases and J by 1 base, with 14 bases between. The CDR3 loop reads CASSLLALGGNTEAFF. As DNA, the CDR3 is TGTGCCAGCAGCTTACTCGCTCTAGGTGGGAACACTGAAGCTTTCTTT.

V gene TRBV2 combines with J gene TRBJ2-7, with D possibly TRBD2 on 6 matching bases. Germline assignment: CDR1 SNHLY and CDR2 FYNNEI. Trimming stripped 6 bases from V and 3 bases from J, with 12 bases between. The CDR3 has 13 residues. The CDR3 sequence is CASRPGGLYEQYF. Written as DNA, the CDR3 is TGTGCCAGCAGGCCCGGAGGGCTCTACGAGCAGTACTTC.

This clonotype was seen a handful of times. The chain recombines TRBV6-2 or TRBV6-3 with TRBJ2-7; D is ambiguous. V lost 0 bases and J 3 bases, leaving 9 bases between the germline ends. Looked up from germline, CDR1 is MNHEY and CDR2 is SVGEGT. The CDR3 contains 14 residues. CDR3 sequence reads: CASSYSAQIYEQYF. DNA for the CDR3: TGTGCCAGCAGTTACTCGGCACAGATCTACGAGCAGTACTTC.

The chain joins TRBV10-3 to TRBJ2-1, with TRBD2 identical over 8 bases. The CDR3 is 14 amino acids. Trimming at V came to 3 bases and at J to 8 bases, leaving 6 bases not matched to a gene. CDR1 and CDR2 (germline): ENHRY, SYGVKD. The DNA for the CDR3 is TGTGCCATCAGTGACCCCGGCGGGAGGCATGAGCAGTTCTTC. Amino acids: CAISDPGGRHEQFF.

This clonotype was observed at least ten times. The chain has TRBV29-1 and TRBJ2-7, with TRBD1 as a possible D gene (5 bases). CDR3 length equals 12 residues. Germline V lookup: CDR1 SQVTM, CDR2 ANQGSEA. The V and J ends lost 4 bases and 4 bases respectively, with 11 bases between them. The CDR3 spells CSVVLGAYEQYF. CDR3 DNA: TGCAGCGTTGTGCTAGGGGCATACGAGCAGTACTTC.

The chain recombines TRBV11-2 with TRBJ2-7, with TRBD1 identical over 10 bases. Trimming took 5 bases from V and 4 from J; bases not matched to a gene: 8. There are 15 residues in the CDR3. CDR1 SGHAT and CDR2 FQNNGV come from the germline V gene. CDR3 region: CASSGGQGIRYEQYF. The CDR3, as DNA: TGTGCCAGCAGCGGGGGACAGGGGATTAGGTACGAGCAGTACTTC.

The chain recombines TRBV7-8 with TRBJ2-2; D is unclear. The V and J ends lost 3 bases and 6 bases respectively, with 14 bases between them. The germline V gene encodes CDR1 SGHVS and CDR2 FQNEAQ. This CDR3 is built from 15 residues. The CDR3 protein is CASSFRRSKAGELFF. The CDR3 DNA reads as TGTGCCAGCAGCTTTAGGCGTAGCAAGGCCGGGGAGCTGTTTTTT.

The chain links TRBV7-9 to TRBJ2-7; D may correspond to TRBD1 or TRBD2 (6 bases each). V lost 4 bases and J 3 bases, leaving 19 bases between the germline ends. Germline-derived CDR1 and CDR2 are SEHNR and FQNEAQ (reference sequence). The CDR3 consists of 16 residues. The CDR3 reads CASSSGAGPYNYEQYF. The DNA for the CDR3 is TGTGCCAGCAGCTCGGGGGCAGGTCCCTATAACTACGAGCAGTACTTC.